The 4 T cell receptor beta chains presented below share a single source sample, sequenced in a study of prognosis after radiotherapy for stage I lung cancer. The authors amplified TCR beta CDR3 from genomic DNA using two-round multiplex PCR. Initially, in first-round PCR, primers specific to each TRBV and TRBJ gene were used. TCRdb reanalysed the multiplex PCR reads using MiXCR and keeps one entry per CDR3 protein. The data contain almost 40,000 distinct CDR3 sequences, around a quarter of them singletons. The input for sequencing was PBMCs, taken before or after stereotactic body radiation therapy (not recorded which). The receptors originated from a donor aged 50 or older with non-small cell lung cancer.

As concerns this clonotype: One end of the junction varies from germline; a read error may be responsible. This chain links TRBV5-1 with TRBJ1-6; D ambiguous. The CDR3 totals 11 residues. The germline V gene has CDR1 SGHRS and CDR2 YFSETQ. CDR3 nucleotide sequence: TGCACCAGCAGCCCAAAACCACCCCTCCACTTT. Translated, it gives CTSSPKPPLHF.

This clonotype was picked up many times. J is TRBJ2-7 and V is TRBV28; no clear D gene. This CDR3 has 12 residues. The V end lost 5 bases, the J end lost 4 bases, and 9 bases lay between the germline ends. Germline CDR1 reads MDHEN; CDR2 reads SYDVKM. The CDR3 nucleotides are TGTGCCAGCAGTGAACAACGGTACGAGCAGTACTTC. The encoded protein is CASSEQRYEQYF.

This clonotype was picked up many times. The J gene is TRBJ2-7, the V gene TRBV12-3 or TRBV12-4; unclear D gene. This CDR3 contains 13 residues. V lost 3 bases to trimming and J lost 3 bases, with 9 bases between them. DNA for the CDR3: TGTGCCAGCAGTTTTCACCAGAGCTACGAGCAGTACTTC. It yields the protein CASSFHQSYEQYF.

Comment on this clonotype: A junction end diverges from the germline sequence, so it may reflect a read error. The chain links TRBV11-1 to TRBJ2-1, with a possible D match to TRBD1 (6 bases). Germline loops: CDR1 SGHAT, CDR2 FQDESV (reference sequence). The length of the CDR3 is 17 residues. The CDR3 loop is CASSSILRVGATNDQFF. DNA of the CDR3: TGTGCCAGCAGCTCTATACTAAGAGTGGGGGCCACCAATGATCAGTTCTTC.